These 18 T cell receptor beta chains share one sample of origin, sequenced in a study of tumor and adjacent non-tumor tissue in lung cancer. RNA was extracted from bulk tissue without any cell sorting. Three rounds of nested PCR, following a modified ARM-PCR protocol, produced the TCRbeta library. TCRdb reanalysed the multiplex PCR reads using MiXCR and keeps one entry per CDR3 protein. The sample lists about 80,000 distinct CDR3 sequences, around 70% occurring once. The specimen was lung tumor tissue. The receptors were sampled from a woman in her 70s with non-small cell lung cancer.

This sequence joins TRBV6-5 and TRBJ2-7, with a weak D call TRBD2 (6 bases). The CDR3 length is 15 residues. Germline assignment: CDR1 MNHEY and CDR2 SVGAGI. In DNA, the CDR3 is TGTGCTAGCGGTTACTCGGTCCACCAGATCCACGAGCAGTACTTC. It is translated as CASGYSVHQIHEQYF.

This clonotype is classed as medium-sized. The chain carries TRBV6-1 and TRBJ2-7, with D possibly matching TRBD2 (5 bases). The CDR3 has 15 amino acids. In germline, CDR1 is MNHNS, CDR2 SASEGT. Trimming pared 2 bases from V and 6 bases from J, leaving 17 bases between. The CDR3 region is CASSETGGQSSEQYF. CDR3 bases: TGTGCCAGCAGTGAAACGGGCGGGCAGTCGTCCGAGCAGTACTTC.

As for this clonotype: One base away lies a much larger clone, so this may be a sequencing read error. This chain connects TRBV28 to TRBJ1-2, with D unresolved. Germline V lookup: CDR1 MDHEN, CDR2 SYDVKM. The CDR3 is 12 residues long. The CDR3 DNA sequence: TGTGCCAGCAGGGCAATGGACTATGGCAACACCTTC. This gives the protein CASRAMDYGNTF.

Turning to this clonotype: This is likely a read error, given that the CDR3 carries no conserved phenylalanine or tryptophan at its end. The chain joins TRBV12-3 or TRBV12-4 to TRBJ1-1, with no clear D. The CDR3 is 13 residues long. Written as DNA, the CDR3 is TGTGCCAGCAGTTTTAGGGTGAACACTGAGGCTTTCTTA. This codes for CASSFRVNTEAFL.

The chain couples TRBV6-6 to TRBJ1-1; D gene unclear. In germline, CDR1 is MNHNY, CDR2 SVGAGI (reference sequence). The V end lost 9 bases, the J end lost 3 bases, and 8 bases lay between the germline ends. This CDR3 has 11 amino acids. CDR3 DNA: TGTGCCAGTGTGACGGACACTGAAGCTTTCTTT. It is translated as CASVTDTEAFF.

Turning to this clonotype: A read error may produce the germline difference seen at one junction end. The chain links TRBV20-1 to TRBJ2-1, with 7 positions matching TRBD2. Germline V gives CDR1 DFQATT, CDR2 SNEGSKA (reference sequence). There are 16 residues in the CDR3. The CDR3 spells CSAMRLAGASYNEEFF. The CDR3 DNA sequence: TGCAGTGCTATGCGGTTAGCGGGCGCCTCCTACAATGAGGAGTTCTTC.

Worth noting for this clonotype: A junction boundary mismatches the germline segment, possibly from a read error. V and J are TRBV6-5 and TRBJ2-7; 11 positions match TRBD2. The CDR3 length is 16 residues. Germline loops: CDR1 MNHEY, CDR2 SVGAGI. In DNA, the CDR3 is TGTGCCAGCAGTTACTCGGCTAGCGGGAGGAGAGAAGAGCAGCACTTC. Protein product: CASSYSASGRREEQHF.

The DNA of the CDR3 is TGTGCCTGGAGCCTAAACGGTGTCCCTCTCCTGAATACCGAAGCTTTCTTT. It codes for CAWSLNGVPLLNTEAFF. The chain recombines TRBV30 with TRBJ1-1; no clear D. The length of the CDR3 is 17 residues. The germline V gene encodes CDR1 GTSNPN and CDR2 SVGIG (reference sequence). Trimming stripped 3 bases from V and 8 bases from J, with 28 bases between.

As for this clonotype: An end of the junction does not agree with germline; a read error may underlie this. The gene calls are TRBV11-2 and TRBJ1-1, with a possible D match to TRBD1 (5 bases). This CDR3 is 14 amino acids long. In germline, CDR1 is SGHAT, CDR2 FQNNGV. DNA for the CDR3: TGTGCCAGCAGCGGTATAGGGGCCAACATTGAAGCTTTCTTT. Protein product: CASSGIGANIEAFF.

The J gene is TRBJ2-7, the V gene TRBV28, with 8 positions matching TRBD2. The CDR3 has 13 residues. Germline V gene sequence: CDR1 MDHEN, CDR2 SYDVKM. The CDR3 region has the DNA TGTGACAGGAGCGGGGGACTAGCCTACGAGCAGTACTTC. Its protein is CDRSGGLAYEQYF.

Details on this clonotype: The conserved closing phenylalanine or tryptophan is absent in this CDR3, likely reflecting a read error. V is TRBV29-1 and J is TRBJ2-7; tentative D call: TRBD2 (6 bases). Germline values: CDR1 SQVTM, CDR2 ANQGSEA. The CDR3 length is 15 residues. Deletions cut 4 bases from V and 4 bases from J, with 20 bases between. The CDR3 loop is CSVAQGGRRSYEQYL. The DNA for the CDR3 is TGCAGCGTTGCCCAGGGAGGCAGGAGGAGTTACGAGCAGTACCTA.

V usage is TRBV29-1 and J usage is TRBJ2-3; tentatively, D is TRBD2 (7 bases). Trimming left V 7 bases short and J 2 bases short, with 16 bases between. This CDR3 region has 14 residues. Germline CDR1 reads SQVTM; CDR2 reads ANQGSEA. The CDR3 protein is CSATGRDNTDTQYF. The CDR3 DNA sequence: TGCAGCGCCACAGGGAGGGATAACACAGATACGCAGTATTTT.

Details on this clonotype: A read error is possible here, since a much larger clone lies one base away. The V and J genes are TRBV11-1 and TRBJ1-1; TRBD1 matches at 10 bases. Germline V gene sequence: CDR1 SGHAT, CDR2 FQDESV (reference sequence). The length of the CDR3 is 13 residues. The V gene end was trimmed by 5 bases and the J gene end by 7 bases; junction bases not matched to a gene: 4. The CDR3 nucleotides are TGTGCCAGCAGCGCCGGGACAGGGGATGAAGCTTTCTTT. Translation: CASSAGTGDEAFF.

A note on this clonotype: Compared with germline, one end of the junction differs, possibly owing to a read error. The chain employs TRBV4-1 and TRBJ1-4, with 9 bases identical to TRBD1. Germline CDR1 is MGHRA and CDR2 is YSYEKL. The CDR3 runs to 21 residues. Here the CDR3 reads CASSQDLSLDRGFPLREKLFF. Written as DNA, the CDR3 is TGTGCCAGCAGCCAAGATTTGTCCCTGGACAGGGGCTTCCCACTTCGCGAAAAACTGTTTTTT.

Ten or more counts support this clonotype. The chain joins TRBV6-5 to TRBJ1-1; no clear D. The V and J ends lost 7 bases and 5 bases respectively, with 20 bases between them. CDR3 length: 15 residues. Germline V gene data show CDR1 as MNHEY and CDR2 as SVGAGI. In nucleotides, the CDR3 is TGTGCCAGCACCTCGTCGGGTTCTGCTGTAACTGAAGCTTTCTTT. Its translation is CASTSSGSAVTEAFF.

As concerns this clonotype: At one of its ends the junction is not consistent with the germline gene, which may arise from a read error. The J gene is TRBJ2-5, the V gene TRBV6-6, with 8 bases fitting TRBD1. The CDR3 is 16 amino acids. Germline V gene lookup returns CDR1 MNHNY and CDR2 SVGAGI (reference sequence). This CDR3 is CASSDRTGSDGETEYF. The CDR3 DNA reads TGTGCCAGCAGTGACCGGACAGGGTCAGACGGAGAGACCGAGTACTTC.

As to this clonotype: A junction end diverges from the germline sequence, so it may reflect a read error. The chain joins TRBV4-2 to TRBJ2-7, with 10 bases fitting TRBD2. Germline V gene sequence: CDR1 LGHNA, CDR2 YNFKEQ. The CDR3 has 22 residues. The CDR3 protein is CASSQVFIRLLAGLPRSYVQYF. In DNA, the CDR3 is TGTGCCAGCAGCCAAGTTTTCATCAGATTACTAGCGGGATTACCGAGATCATACGTGCAGTACTTC.

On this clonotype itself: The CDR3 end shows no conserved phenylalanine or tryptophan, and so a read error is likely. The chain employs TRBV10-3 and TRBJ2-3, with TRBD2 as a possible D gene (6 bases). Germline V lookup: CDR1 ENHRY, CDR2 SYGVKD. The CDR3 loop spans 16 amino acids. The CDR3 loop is CVISQGTGTSTDTQYS. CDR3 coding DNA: TGTGTCATCAGTCAAGGGACTGGGACTAGCACAGATACGCAGTATTCT.